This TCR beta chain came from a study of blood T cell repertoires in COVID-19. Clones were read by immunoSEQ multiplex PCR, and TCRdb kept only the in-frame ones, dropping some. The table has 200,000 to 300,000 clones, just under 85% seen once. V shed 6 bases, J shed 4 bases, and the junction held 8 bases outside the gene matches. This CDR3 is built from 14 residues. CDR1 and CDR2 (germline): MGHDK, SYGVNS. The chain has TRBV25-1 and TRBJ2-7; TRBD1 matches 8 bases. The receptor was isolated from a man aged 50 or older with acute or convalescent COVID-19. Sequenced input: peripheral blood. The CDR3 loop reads CASRPGTGIYEQYF. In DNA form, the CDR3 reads TGTGCCAGCAGGCCCGGGACAGGAATATACGAGCAGTACTTC.